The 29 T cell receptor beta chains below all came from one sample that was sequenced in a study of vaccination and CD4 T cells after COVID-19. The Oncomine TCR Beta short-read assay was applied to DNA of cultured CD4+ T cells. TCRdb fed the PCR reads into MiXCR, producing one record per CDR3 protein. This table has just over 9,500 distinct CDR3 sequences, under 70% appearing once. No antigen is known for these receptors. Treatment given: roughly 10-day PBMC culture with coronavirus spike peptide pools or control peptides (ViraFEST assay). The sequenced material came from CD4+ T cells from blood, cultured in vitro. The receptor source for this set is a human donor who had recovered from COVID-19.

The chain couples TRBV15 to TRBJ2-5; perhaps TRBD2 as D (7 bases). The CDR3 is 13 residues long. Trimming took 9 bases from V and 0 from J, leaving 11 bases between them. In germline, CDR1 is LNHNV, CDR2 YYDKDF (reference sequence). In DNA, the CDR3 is TGTGCCACTAGGGGGGGGAACCAAGAGACCCAGTACTTC. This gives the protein CATRGGNQETQYF.

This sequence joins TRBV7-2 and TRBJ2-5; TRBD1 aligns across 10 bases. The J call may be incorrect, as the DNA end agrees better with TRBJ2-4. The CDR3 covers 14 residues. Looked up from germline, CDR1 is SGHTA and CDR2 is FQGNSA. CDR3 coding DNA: TGTGCCAGCAGCCCGGGACAGGGGATCGGCATTCAGTACTTC. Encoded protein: CASSPGQGIGIQYF.

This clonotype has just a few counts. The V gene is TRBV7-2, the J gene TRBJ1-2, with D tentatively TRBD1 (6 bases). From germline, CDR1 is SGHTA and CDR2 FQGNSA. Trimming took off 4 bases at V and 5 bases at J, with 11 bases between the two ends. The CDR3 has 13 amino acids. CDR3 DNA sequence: TGTGCCAGCAGCTCTGGACAGCGGTATGGCTACACCTTC. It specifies CASSSGQRYGYTF. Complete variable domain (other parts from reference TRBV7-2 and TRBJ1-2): GAGVSQSPSNKVTEKGKDVELRCDPISGHTALYWYRQSLGQGLEFLIYFQGNSAPDKSGLPSDRFSAERTGGSVSTLTIQRTQQEDSAVYLCASSSGQRYGYTFGSGTRLTVV.

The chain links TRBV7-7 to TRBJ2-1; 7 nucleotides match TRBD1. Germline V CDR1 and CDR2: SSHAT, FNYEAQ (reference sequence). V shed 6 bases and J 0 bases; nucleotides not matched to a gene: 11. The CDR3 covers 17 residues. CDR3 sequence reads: CASSSNPGQSSYNEQFF. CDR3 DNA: TGTGCCAGCAGTTCTAACCCGGGACAGAGCTCCTACAATGAGCAGTTCTTC.

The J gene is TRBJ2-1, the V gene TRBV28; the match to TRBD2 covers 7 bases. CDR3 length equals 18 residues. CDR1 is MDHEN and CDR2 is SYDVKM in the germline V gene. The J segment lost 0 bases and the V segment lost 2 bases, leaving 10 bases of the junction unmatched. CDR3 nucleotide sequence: TGTGCCAGCAGTTTAGCGGGAGTAAAGATTAGCTCCTACAATGAGCAGTTCTTC. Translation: CASSLAGVKISSYNEQFF. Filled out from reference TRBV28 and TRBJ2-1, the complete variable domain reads DVKVTQSSRYLVKRTGEKVFLECVQDMDHENMFWYRQDPGLGLRLIYFSYDVKMKEKGDIPEGYSVSREKKERFSLILESASTNQTSMYLCASSLAGVKISSYNEQFFGPGTRLTVL.

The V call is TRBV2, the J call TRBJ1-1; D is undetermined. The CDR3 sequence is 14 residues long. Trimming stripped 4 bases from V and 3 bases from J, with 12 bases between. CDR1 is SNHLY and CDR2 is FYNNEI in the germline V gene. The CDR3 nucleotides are TGTGCCAGCAGTGCATCGGTATCTCACACTGAAGCTTTCTTT. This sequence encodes CASSASVSHTEAFF.

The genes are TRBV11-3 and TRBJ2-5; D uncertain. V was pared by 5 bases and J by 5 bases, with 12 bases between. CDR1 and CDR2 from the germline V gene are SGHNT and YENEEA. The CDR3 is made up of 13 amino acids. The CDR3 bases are TGTGCCAGCAGCGGCGGCCTGGTGGAGACCCAGTACTTC. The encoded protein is CASSGGLVETQYF.

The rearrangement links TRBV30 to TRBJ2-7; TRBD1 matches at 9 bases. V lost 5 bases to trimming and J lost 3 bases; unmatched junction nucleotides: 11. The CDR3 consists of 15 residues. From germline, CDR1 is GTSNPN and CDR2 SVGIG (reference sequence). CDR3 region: CAWRGGTGTHYEQYF. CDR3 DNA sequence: TGTGCCTGGCGGGGAGGGACAGGGACTCACTACGAGCAGTACTTC.

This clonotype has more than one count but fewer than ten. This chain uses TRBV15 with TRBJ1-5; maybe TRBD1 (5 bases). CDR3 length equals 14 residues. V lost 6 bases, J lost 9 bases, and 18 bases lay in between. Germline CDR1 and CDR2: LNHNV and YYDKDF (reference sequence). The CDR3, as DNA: TGTGCCACCAGTAGAACCGGGACCCAACGGCCCCAGCATTTT. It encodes CATSRTGTQRPQHF.

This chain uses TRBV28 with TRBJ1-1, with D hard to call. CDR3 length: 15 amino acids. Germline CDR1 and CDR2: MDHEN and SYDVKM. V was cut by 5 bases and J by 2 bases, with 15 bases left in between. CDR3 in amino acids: CASSPSGSHNTEAFF. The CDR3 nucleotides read TGTGCCAGCAGTCCGTCGGGATCTCATAACACTGAAGCTTTCTTT.

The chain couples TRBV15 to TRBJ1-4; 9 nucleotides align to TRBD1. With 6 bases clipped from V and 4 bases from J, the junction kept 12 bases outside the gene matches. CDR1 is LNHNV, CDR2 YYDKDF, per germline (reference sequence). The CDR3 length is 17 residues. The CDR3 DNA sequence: TGTGCCACCAGGGGAAAGACAGGGGGGGGTTTTAATGAAAAACTGTTTTTT. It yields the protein CATRGKTGGGFNEKLFF.

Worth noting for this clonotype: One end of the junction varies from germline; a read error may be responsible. The CDR3 DNA sequence: TGTGCCAGCAGCTTAACAGTCACCGAGGAGCTGTTTTTT. As protein: CASSLTVTEELFF. The J gene is TRBJ2-2, the V gene TRBV7-3; D remains unclear. Germline values: CDR1 SGHTA, CDR2 FQGTGA. This CDR3 is 13 amino acids long.

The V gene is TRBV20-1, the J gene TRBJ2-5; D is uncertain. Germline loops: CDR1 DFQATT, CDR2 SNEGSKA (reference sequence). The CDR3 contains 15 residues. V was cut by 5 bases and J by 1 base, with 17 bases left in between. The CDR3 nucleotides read TGCAGTGCTTGCTCGTCCCGACACCGCCAAGAGACCCAGTACTTC. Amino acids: CSACSSRHRQETQYF.

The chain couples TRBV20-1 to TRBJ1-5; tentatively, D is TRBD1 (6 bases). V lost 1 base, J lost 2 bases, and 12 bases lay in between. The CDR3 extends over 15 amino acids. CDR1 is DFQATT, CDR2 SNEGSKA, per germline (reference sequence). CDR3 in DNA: TGCAGTGCTAGAGTACAGGGCTACGGCAATCAGCCCCAGCATTTT. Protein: CSARVQGYGNQPQHF.

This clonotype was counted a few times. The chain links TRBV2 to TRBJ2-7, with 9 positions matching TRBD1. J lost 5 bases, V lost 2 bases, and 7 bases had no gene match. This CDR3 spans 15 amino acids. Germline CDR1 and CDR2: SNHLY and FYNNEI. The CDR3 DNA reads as TGTGCCAGCAGTGAATTAGGACAGGGGTCAAACGAGCAGTACTTC. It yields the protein CASSELGQGSNEQYF.

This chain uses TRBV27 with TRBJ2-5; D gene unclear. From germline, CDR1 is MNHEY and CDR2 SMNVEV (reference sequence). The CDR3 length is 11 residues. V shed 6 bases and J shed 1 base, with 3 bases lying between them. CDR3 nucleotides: TGTGCCAGCAGGGTCCAAGAGACCCAGTACTTC. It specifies CASRVQETQYF.

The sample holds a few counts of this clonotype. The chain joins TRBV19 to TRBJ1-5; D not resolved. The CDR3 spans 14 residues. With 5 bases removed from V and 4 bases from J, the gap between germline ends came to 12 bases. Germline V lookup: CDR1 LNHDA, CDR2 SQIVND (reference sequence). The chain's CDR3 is CASSWAALNQPQHF. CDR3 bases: TGTGCCAGTAGTTGGGCAGCCCTTAATCAGCCCCAGCATTTT.

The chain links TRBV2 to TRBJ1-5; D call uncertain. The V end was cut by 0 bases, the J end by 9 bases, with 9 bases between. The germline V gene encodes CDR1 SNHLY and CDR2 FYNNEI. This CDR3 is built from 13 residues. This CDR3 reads CASSEANPGPQHF. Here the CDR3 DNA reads TGTGCCAGCAGTGAAGCCAACCCAGGGCCCCAGCATTTT.

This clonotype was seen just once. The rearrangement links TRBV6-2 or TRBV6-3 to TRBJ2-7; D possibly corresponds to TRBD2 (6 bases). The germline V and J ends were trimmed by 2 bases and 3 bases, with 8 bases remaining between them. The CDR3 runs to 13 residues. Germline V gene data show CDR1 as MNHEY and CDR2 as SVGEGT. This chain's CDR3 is CASSYADYYEQYF. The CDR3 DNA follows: TGTGCCAGCAGTTACGCGGACTACTACGAGCAGTACTTC.

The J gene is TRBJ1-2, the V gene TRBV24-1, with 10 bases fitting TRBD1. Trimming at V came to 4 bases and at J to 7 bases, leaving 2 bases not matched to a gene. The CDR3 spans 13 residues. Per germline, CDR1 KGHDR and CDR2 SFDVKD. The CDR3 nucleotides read TGTGCCACCAGTGAAGGGGACAGGGGTGGCTACACCTTC. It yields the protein CATSEGDRGGYTF.

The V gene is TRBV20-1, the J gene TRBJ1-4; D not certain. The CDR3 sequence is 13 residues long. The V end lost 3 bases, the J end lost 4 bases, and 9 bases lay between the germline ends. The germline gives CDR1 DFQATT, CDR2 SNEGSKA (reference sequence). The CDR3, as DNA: TGCAGTGCTAGGTCGGGAGGTAATGAAAAACTGTTTTTT. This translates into CSARSGGNEKLFF.

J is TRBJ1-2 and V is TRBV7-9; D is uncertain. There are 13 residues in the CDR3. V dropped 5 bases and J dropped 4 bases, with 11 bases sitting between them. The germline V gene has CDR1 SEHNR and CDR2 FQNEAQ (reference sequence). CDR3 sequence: CASSHEFFYGYTF. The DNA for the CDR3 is TGTGCCAGCAGCCACGAATTTTTCTATGGCTACACCTTC.

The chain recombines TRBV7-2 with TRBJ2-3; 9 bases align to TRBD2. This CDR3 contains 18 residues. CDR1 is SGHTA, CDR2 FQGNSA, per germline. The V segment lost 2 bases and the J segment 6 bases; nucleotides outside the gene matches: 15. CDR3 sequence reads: CASSLRGGLAGGKDTQYF. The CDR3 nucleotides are TGTGCCAGCAGCTTAAGAGGAGGATTGGCGGGAGGGAAGGATACGCAGTATTTT.

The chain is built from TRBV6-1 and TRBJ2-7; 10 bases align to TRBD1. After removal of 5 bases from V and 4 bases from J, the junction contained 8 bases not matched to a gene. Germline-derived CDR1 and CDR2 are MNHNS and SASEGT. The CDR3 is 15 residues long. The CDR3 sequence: CASSRRDRGPYEQYF. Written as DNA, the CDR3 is TGTGCCAGCAGTAGGCGGGACAGGGGACCTTACGAGCAGTACTTC.

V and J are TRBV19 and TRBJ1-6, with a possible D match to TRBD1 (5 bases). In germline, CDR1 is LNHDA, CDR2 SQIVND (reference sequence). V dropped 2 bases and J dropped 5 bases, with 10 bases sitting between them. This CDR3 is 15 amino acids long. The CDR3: CASSITGGDNSPLHF. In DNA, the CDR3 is TGTGCCAGTAGTATAACGGGGGGTGATAATTCACCCCTCCACTTT.

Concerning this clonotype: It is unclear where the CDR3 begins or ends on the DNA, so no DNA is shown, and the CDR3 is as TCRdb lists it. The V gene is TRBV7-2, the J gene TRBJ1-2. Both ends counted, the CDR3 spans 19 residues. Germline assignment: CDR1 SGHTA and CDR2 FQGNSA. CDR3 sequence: CASSLARGLYEQYFGPGTF.

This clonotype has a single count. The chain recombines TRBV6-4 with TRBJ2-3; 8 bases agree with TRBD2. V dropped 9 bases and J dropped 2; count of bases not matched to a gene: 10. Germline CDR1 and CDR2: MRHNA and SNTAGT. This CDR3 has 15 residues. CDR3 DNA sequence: TGTGCCAGGGTAAGCGGGAGACGTAACACAGATACGCAGTATTTT. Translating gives CARVSGRRNTDTQYF.

The CDR3 nucleotides are TGTGCCAGCAACCTACAGGGGGGAGAGACCCAGTACTTC. Its protein product is CASNLQGGETQYF. The rearrangement uses TRBV6-1 and TRBJ2-5; TRBD1 matches 8 bases. Germline-derived CDR1 and CDR2 are MNHNS and SASEGT. CDR3 length: 13 residues. Trimming removed 7 bases from V and 4 bases from J; junction bases left unmatched: 5.

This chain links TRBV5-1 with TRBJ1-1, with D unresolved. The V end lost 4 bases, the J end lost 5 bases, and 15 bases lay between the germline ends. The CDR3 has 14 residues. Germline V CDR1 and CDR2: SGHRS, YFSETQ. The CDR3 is CASSPVSGETEAFF. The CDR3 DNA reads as TGCGCCAGCAGCCCTGTGTCAGGCGAGACTGAAGCTTTCTTT.